One TCR beta chain is described in this entry. Recruitment covered 20 to 25 US areas and drew participants whose ages spanned roughly 18 to 100 years. This entry belongs to a study of blood T cell repertoires in COVID-19. Background on the study: There were acute and convalescent COVID-19 samples, and they came from the United States, Italy and Spain.

The assay was immunoSEQ multiplex PCR, and TCRdb's table has in-frame clones only and misses some. The data hold 350,000 to 400,000 clones, with more than 80% observed a single time. The specimen was PBMCs or T cells enriched from blood (not recorded which). The sequence was obtained from a man aged 18 to 30 who had recovered from COVID-19.

CDR3 bases: TGTGCTAGTGTCCGGGGGGGGGTTGGAAACACCATATATTTT. It specifies CASVRGGVGNTIYF. The rearrangement uses TRBV12-5 and TRBJ1-3; possible D gene TRBD1, 5 bases. The germline CDR1 and CDR2 sequences are LGHNT and FRNRAP. The CDR3 has 14 amino acids. V dropped 7 bases and J dropped 3 bases, with 13 bases sitting between them.